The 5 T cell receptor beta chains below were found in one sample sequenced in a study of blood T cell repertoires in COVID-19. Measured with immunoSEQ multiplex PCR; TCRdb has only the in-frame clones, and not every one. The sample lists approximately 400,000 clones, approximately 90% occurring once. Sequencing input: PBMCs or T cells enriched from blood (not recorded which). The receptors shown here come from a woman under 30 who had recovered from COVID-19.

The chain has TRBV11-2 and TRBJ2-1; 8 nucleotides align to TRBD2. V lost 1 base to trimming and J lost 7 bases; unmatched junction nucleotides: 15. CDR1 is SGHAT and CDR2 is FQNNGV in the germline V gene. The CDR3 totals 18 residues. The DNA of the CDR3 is TGTGCCAGCAGCTTAGGGTCCCGGGGGGGTACTACGGGGAATGAGCAGTTCTTC. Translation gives CASSLGSRGGTTGNEQFF.

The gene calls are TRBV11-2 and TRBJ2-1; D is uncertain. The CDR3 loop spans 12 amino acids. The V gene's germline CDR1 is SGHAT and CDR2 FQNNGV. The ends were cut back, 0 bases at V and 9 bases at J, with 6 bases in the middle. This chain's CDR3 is CASSLDYAEQFF. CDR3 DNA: TGTGCCAGCAGCTTAGACTATGCTGAGCAGTTCTTC. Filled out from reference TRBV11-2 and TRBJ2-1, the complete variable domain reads EAGVAQSPRYKIIEKRQSVAFWCNPISGHATLYWYQQILGQGPKLLIQFQNNGVVDDSQLPKDRFSAERLKGVDSTLKIQPAKLEDSAVYLCASSLDYAEQFFGPGTRLTVL.

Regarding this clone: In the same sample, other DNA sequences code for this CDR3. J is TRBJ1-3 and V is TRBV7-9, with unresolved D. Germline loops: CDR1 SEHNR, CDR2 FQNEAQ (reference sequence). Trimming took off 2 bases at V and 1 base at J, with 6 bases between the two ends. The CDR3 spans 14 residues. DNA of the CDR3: TGTGCCAGCAGCTTACGGGGTTCTGGAAACACCATATATTTT. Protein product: CASSLRGSGNTIYF.

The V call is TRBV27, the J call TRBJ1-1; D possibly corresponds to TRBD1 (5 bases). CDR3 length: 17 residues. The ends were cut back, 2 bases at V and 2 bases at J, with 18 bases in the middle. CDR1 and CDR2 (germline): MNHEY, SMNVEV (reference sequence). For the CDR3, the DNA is TGTGCCAGCAGTTTAGTCGGGGGGACCGGGGCTAACACTGAAGCTTTCTTT. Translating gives CASSLVGGTGANTEAFF.

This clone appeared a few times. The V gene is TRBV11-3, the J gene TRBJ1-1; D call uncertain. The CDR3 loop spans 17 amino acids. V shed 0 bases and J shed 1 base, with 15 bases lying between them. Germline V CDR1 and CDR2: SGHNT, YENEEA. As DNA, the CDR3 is TGTGCCAGCAGCTTAGATGGAGCGACCCTGTCGAACACTGAAGCTTTCTTT. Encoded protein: CASSLDGATLSNTEAFF.